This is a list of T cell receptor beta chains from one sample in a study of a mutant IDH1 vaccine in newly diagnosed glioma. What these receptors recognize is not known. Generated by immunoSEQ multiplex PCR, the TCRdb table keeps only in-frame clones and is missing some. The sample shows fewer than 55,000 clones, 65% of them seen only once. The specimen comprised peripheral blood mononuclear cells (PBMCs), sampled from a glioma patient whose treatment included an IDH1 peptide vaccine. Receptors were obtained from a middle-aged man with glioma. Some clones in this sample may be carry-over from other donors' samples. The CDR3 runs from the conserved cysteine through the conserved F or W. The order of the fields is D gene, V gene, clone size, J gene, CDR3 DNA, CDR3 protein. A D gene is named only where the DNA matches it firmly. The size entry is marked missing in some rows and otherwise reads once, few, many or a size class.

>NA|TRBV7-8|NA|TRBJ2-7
TGTGCCAGCAGCCAGATGGTTGGTAGCTACGAGCAGTACTTC
CASSQMVGSYEQYF
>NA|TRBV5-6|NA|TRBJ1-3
TGTGCCAGCAGCTTGACGGGCTCTGGAAACACCATATATTTT
CASSLTGSGNTIYF
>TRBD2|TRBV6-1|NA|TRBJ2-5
TGTGCCAGCAGTGAAGATCAAGCGGGGGGGTGGGAGACCCAGTACTTC
CASSEDQAGGWETQYF
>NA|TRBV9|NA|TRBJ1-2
TGTGCCAGCAGCTCCCCACTCGGGCTAGTCTATGGCTACACCTTC
CASSSPLGLVYGYTF
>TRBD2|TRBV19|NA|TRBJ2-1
TGTGCCAGTAGTATCAGTAGCGGGGATTACAATGAGCAGTTCTTC
CASSISSGDYNEQFF
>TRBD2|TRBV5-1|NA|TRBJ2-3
TGCGCCAGCAGCTTGGCGGGGCTAGCGGGGGGGCATGGAGATACGCAGTATTTT
CASSLAGLAGGHGDTQYF
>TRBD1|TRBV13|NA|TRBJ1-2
TGTGCCAGCAGCGGACAGGGTAACTCCACCTTC
CASSGQGNSTF
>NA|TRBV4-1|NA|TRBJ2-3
TGCGCCAGCAGCCAAGGTGTAGTCGGGGTGGGCACAGATACGCAGTATTTT
CASSQGVVGVGTDTQYF
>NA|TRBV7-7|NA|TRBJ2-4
TGTGCCAGCAGCTTCCCAACAGGGAGTACAGACATTCAGTACTTC
CASSFPTGSTDIQYF
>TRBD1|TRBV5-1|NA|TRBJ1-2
TGCGCCAGCAGCTTAGAGGGGGCGAACAGGAATGGCTACACCTTC
CASSLEGANRNGYTF
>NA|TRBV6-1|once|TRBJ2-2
TGTGCCAGCAGTGAGCTCGGGTCGAACACCGGGGAGCTGTTTTTT
CASSELGSNTGELFF
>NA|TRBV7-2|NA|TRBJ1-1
TGTGCCAGCGGGATAGGGCAGGATCCTGAAGCTTTCTTT
CASGIGQDPEAFF
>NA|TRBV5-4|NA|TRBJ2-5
TGTGCCAGCAGAGAAGGGGGAATTCAAGAGACCCAGTACTTC
CASREGGIQETQYF
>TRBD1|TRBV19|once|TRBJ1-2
TGTGCCAGTAGTCGGACAGGGGGAAGCTACACCTTC
CASSRTGGSYTF
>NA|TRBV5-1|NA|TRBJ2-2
TGCGCCAGCAGCTTGAGGGGGGGCCGCCAGCTGTTTTTT
CASSLRGGRQLFF
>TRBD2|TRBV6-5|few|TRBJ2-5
TGTGCCAGCCGCCCTAGCGGGGGGCTAGGGACCCAGTACTTC
CASRPSGGLGTQYF
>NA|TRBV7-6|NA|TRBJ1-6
TGTGCCAGCAGCTACGGACAGACCACACCCCTCCACTTT
CASSYGQTTPLHF
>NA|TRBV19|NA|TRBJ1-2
TGTGCCAGTAGCACAGAGGGACGTGTCTATGGCTACACCTTC
CASSTEGRVYGYTF
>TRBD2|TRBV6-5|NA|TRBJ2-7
TGTGCCAGCAGTCAACTAGCGGGGGGATCCTACGAGCAGTACTTC
CASSQLAGGSYEQYF
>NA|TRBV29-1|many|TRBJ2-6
TGCAGCGTTCTTGCTTTCTCTGGGGCCAACGTCCTGACTTTC
CSVLAFSGANVLTF
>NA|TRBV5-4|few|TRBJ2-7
TGTGCCAGCAGCTTGGGGGCAGGGACCCCCTACGAGCAGTACTTC
CASSLGAGTPYEQYF
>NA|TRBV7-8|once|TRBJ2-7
TGTGCCAGCAGCCCAGGGGTGGACCCCTACGAGCAGTACTTC
CASSPGVDPYEQYF
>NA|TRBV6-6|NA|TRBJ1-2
TGTGCCAGCAGTTACGCGGCAGACTACTATGGCTACACCTTC
CASSYAADYYGYTF
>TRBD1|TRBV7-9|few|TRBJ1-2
TGTGCCAGCAGCTCCCTTGGGACAGGGGGCCGGGGCTACACCTTC
CASSSLGTGGRGYTF
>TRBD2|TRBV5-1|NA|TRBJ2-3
TGCGCCAGCAGCTGGCCTAGCGGTAGCACAGATACGCAGTATTTT
CASSWPSGSTDTQYF
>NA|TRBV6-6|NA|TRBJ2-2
TGTGCCAGCAGTTCCCGGGGGAGCGGGGAGCTGTTTTTT
CASSSRGSGELFF
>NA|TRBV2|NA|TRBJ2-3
TGTGCCAGCAGGAGGGACCGAAGCGATACGCAGTATTTT
CASRRDRSDTQYF
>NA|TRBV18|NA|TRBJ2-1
TGTGCCAGCTCCCCCGGGGGCTCCTACAATGAGCAGTTCTTC
CASSPGGSYNEQFF
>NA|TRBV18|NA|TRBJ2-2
TGTGCCAGCTCACCACAAAGTAAAGCAGGGGCCGGGGAGCTGTTTTTT
CASSPQSKAGAGELFF
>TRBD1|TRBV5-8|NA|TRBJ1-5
TGTGCCAGCAGCCCCGGGACAGCCGTGAATCAGCCCCAGCATTTT
CASSPGTAVNQPQHF
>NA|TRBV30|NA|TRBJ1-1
TGTGCCTGGAGTGTACTGAACACTGAAGCTTTCTTT
CAWSVLNTEAFF
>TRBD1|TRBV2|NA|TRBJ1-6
TGTGCCAGCAGTTATCGGACAGGCAATTCACCCCTCCACTTT
CASSYRTGNSPLHF
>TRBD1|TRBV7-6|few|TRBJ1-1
TGTGCCAGCAGCTCTCGGACAGGGCGGAACACTGAAGCTTTCTTT
CASSSRTGRNTEAFF
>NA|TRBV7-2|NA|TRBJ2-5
TGTGCCAGCAGCTTAGCTGTCCGGCAAGAGACCCAGTACTTC
CASSLAVRQETQYF
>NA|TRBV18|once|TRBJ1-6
TGTGCCAGCTTCTCAGGGGACGGAGGTTCACCCCTCCACTTT
CASFSGDGGSPLHF
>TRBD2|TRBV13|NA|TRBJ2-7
TGTGCCAGCAGCTCCTATAGCGGGGGAATGTACAGGCAGTACTTC
CASSSYSGGMYRQYF
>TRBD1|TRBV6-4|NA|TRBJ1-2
TGTGCCAGCAGCCCGGGACAGGGAACACCGGGAGGCTACACCTTC
CASSPGQGTPGGYTF
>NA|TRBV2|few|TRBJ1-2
TGTGCCACCTCCGAGGGGTATGGCTACACCTTC
CATSEGYGYTF
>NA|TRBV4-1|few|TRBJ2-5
TGCGCCAGCAGCCAAGAAGGATGGGGGGGGGCCCTCGAGACCCAGTACTTC
CASSQEGWGGALETQYF
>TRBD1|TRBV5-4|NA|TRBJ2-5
TGTGCCAGCAGCGAGAAGGGACAGCTTAAAGGGACCCAGTACTTC
CASSEKGQLKGTQYF
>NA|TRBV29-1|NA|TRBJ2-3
TGCAGCGTTGAAGCTTGGGACAACGACCCAGATACGCAGTATTTT
CSVEAWDNDPDTQYF
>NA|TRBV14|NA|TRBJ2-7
TGTGCCAGCAGCCAAGTAGGGAGACTCTTCTACGAGCAGTACTTC
CASSQVGRLFYEQYF